The clone carrying this T cell receptor beta chain showed up many times. The sample belongs to a study of early T cells in non-severe SARS-CoV-2 infection. TCRdb re-derived calls from the 5' RACE reads in MiXCR, one entry per CDR3 protein. Here the sample spans 80,000 to 95,000 distinct CDR3 sequences, roughly 13% being singletons. The germline V gene has CDR1 LGHDT and CDR2 YNNKEL (reference sequence). The V end lost 2 bases, the J end lost 0 bases, and 7 bases lay between the germline ends. This CDR3 is 14 amino acids long. The chain uses TRBV3-1 and TRBJ1-2; unclear D gene. Specimen: whole blood. The sequence was collected from an adult who was a healthcare worker with PCR-confirmed SARS-CoV-2 infection or an uninfected control (not recorded which). This chain's CDR3 is CASSQSLANYGYTF. The DNA for the CDR3 is TGTGCCAGCAGCCAATCCTTAGCTAACTATGGCTACACCTTC.